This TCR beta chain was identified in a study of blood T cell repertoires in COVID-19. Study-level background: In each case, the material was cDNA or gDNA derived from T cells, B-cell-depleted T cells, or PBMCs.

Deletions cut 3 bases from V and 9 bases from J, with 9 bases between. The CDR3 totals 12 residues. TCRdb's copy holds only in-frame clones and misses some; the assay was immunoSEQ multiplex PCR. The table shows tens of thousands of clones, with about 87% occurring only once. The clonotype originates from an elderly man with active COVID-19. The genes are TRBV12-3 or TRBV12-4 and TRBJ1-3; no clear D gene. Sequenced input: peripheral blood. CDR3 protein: CASSFEAITIYF. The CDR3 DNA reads TGTGCCAGCAGTTTTGAAGCGATCACCATATATTTT.